What follows describes a single T cell receptor beta chain. What it binds is not known. The CDR3 has 14 residues. The V gene's germline CDR1 is KGHSH and CDR2 LQKENI. V was cut by 0 bases and J by 1 base, with 6 bases left in between. Amplifying from RNA transcripts, the study obtained TCR beta CDR3 regions. RT-PCR with HTBI primers came first, then second-round multiplex PCR. TCRdb redid the calling of the multiplex PCR reads with MiXCR, one entry per CDR3 protein. Found here are about 550,000 distinct CDR3 sequences, 39% of them singletons; the top ten hold less than 4.5%. This sample is part of a study of Graves' ophthalmopathy and Graves' hyperthyroidism. Points from the study as a whole: With about 87% sensitivity and less than 83% specificity, a 13-signature model separated ophthalmopathy from stable hyperthyroidism. The model's ophthalmopathy progression predictions had approximately 69% sensitivity and 72.22% specificity.

The chain has TRBV18 and TRBJ2-5, with D perhaps TRBD2 (6 bases). The TCR sequence derives from an adult man with Graves' hyperthyroidism. The source material was peripheral blood or thyroid tissue (not recorded which). The CDR3 nucleotides are TGTGCCAGCTCACCACCTAGCGGCCAAGAGACCCAGTACTTC. Amino acid sequence: CASSPPSGQETQYF.